This T cell receptor (beta chain) was captured in a study of B cell selection in AIRE deficiency. As processed by the authors: Treg pools: about 5.65x10^4 distinct patient, approximately 90,000 donor TCRbeta sequences. Clones were sequenced by immunoSEQ multiplex PCR, and TCRdb holds only the in-frame ones, with some missing. V and J calls and clone size are those listed in that table; D and trimming were worked out from the DNA. The top ten hold 2.8% of the sample, which has thousands of clones, about 87% seen once. Regulatory T cells were sorted as CD4+CD25hiCD127low/negative. Germline CDR1 reads DFQATT; CDR2 reads SNEGSKA (reference sequence). The CDR3 loop spans 11 amino acids. Trimming took off 3 bases at V and 3 bases at J, with 3 bases between the two ends.

What was sequenced was Tregs sorted from PBMCs. V gene TRBV20-1 combines with J gene TRBJ1-3, with unresolved D. The sequence came from a human donor with AIRE deficiency. The CDR3 loop reads CSASLGNTIYF. CDR3 DNA sequence: TGCAGTGCTAGTCTTGGAAACACCATATATTTT.